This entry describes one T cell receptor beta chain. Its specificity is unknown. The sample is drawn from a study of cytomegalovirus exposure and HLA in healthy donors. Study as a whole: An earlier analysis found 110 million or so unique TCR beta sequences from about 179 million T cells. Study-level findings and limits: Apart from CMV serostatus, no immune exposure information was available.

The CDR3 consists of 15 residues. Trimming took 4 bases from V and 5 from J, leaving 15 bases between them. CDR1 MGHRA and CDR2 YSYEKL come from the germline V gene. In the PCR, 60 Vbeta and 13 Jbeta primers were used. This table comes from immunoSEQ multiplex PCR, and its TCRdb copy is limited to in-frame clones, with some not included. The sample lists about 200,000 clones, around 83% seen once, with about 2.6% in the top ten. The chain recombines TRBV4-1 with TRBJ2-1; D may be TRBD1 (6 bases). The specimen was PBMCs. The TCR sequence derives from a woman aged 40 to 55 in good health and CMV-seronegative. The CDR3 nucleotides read TGCGCCAGCAGCCTAAGTTTACAGGGAAACAATGAGCAGTTCTTC. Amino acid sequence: CASSLSLQGNNEQFF.